This TCR beta chain stems from a study of T cells after somatic rescue of genetic block. The table came from immunoSEQ multiplex PCR; TCRdb's copy has only in-frame clones and leaves some out. Found here are around 57,000 clones, around 96% of them singletons; the top ten hold around 0.078%. The TCR sequence derives from a child less than two years old. The sequenced sample consisted of peripheral blood mononuclear cells (PBMCs).

CDR3 amino acids: CASSQGSGNTIYF. The CDR3 region has the DNA TGTGCCAGCAGCCAGGGCTCTGGAAACACCATATATTTT. The chain carries TRBV14 and TRBJ1-3; no clear D gene. The CDR3 contains 13 residues. V was shortened by 3 bases and J by 0 bases, with 3 bases between the two germline ends. Germline lookup yields CDR1 SGHDN and CDR2 FVKESK. Looking up the rest from reference TRBV14 and TRBJ1-3 gives the full variable domain: EAGVTQFPSHSVIEKGQTVTLRCDPISGHDNLYWYRRVMGKEIKFLLHFVKESKQDESGMPNNRFLAERTGGTYSTLKVQPAELEDSGVYFCASSQGSGNTIYFGEGSWLTVV.